The next 22 T cell receptor beta chains were all read from a single sample in a study of cytomegalovirus exposure and HLA in healthy donors. Amplification used 60 Vbeta primers and 13 Jbeta primers. Sequencing was performed with immunoSEQ multiplex PCR; in TCRdb, only in-frame clones are kept and a portion is missing. In all, the sample yields about 140,000 clones. Sequencing was performed on PBMCs. These receptors were taken from a woman between 18 and 30 years old in good health and CMV-seronegative.

The CDR3 spells CAWSAILGATVGYTF. CDR3 DNA sequence: TGTGCCTGGAGTGCTATCCTGGGGGCCACGGTTGGCTACACCTTC. The chain uses TRBV30 and TRBJ1-2, with D perhaps matching TRBD1 (6 bases). Germline V lookup: CDR1 GTSNPN, CDR2 SVGIG (reference sequence). The CDR3 runs 15 residues. V lost 1 base and J 7 bases, leaving 19 bases between the germline ends.

The gene calls are TRBV2 and TRBJ2-5, with a possible D match to TRBD1 (5 bases). The DNA end is more similar to TRBJ2-7, so the J call may be wrong. Germline CDR1 reads SNHLY; CDR2 reads FYNNEI. The CDR3 totals 13 residues. The CDR3 region has the DNA TGTGCCAGCAGTGTAACAGGAGCCTACGAGCAGTACTTC. Residues: CASSVTGAYEQYF.

The chain recombines TRBV7-7 with TRBJ2-3; TRBD2 aligns across 8 bases. Germline trimming cut 5 bases from V and 4 bases from J; bases unmatched to any gene: 8. Germline values: CDR1 SSHAT, CDR2 FNYEAQ (reference sequence). The CDR3 contains 15 residues. The CDR3 region has the DNA TGTGCCAGCAGCCCGGGACTAGGCTCGGCAGATACGCAGTATTTT. The encoded protein is CASSPGLGSADTQYF.

The V call is TRBV9, the J call TRBJ2-1; 7 bases are shared with TRBD2. The CDR3 is 15 residues long. CDR1 and CDR2 (germline): SGDLS, YYNGEE. V gave up 4 bases and J gave up 8 bases; unmatched junction bases: 12. The chain's CDR3 is CASSIRPQTSYEQFF. DNA for the CDR3: TGTGCCAGCAGCATCCGCCCCCAGACTAGCTATGAGCAGTTCTTC.

This chain joins TRBV2 and TRBJ1-1; D gene uncertain. The CDR3 runs to 13 residues. Germline-derived CDR1 and CDR2 are SNHLY and FYNNEI. Trimming removed 7 bases from V and 5 bases from J, with 14 bases in between. In DNA form, the CDR3 reads TGTGCCAGCATCTCATTTGCGGGGACTGAAGCTTTCTTT. This sequence encodes CASISFAGTEAFF.

CDR3 sequence: CASSGPGMNTEAFF. CDR3 DNA sequence: TGTGCCAGCAGCGGTCCGGGGATGAACACTGAAGCTTTCTTT. The chain links TRBV9 to TRBJ1-1; D is ambiguous. The CDR3 is 14 amino acids. The V gene lost 3 bases and the J gene lost 0 bases, with 9 bases spanning the gap. Germline V gives CDR1 SGDLS, CDR2 YYNGEE. The full variable domain, completed using reference TRBV9 and TRBJ1-1, is DSGVTQTPKHLITATGQRVTLRCSPRSGDLSVYWYQQSLDQGLQFLIQYYNGEERAKGNILERFSAQQFPDLHSELNLSSLELGDSALYFCASSGPGMNTEAFFGQGTRLTVV.

The chain combines TRBV6-6 with TRBJ2-7; 11 bases fit TRBD2. Germline assignment: CDR1 MNHNY and CDR2 SVGAGI (reference sequence). Unmatched junction bases numbered 5, after V lost 6 bases and J lost 4 bases. The CDR3 is made up of 14 amino acids. The CDR3 is CASRGTSGTYEQYV. The DNA for the CDR3 is TGTGCCAGCAGGGGGACTAGCGGAACTTACGAGCAGTACGTC.

This chain uses TRBV7-2 with TRBJ1-5; D call uncertain. The CDR3 loop spans 15 amino acids. Germline V CDR1 and CDR2: SGHTA, FQGNSA. The V and J ends lost 1 base and 3 bases respectively, with 10 bases between them. The CDR3 here is CASSLGSRFNQPQHF. For the CDR3, the DNA is TGTGCCAGCAGCTTAGGATCCAGGTTCAATCAGCCCCAGCATTTT.

V is TRBV30 and J is TRBJ2-1; D may be TRBD1 (5 bases). Germline values: CDR1 GTSNPN, CDR2 SVGIG (reference sequence). V was cut by 6 bases and J by 1 base, with 19 bases left in between. This CDR3 is 16 amino acids long. The CDR3 nucleotides read TGTGCCTGCCTCTCTCCGACAGCTGATTCCTACAATGAGCAGTTCTTC. It encodes CACLSPTADSYNEQFF. The whole variable domain, remainder taken from reference TRBV30 and TRBJ2-1, is SQTIHQWPATLVQPVGSPLSLECTVEGTSNPNLYWYRQAAGRGLQLLFYSVGIGQISSEVPQNLSASRPQDRQFILSSKKLLLSDSGFYLCACLSPTADSYNEQFFGPGTRLTVL.

The gene calls are TRBV4-3 and TRBJ2-1, with 12 bases fitting TRBD1. The CDR3 is 17 residues long. Trimming removed 0 bases from V and 8 bases from J; junction bases left unmatched: 8. The germline V gene encodes CDR1 LGHNA and CDR2 YSLEER. CDR3 residues: CASSQETLGTGGYEQFF. Written as DNA, the CDR3 is TGCGCCAGCAGCCAAGAAACTCTTGGGACAGGGGGCTATGAGCAGTTCTTC.

CDR3 region: CASSHIDRVNTEAFF. Written as DNA, the CDR3 is TGTGCCAGCAGCCACATTGACAGGGTGAACACTGAAGCTTTCTTT. This rearrangement joins TRBV7-2 to TRBJ1-1, with 7 nucleotides matching TRBD1. CDR3 length: 15 residues. The V gene's germline CDR1 is SGHTA and CDR2 FQGNSA. V was pared by 5 bases and J by 0 bases, with 6 bases of the junction left unmatched.

The chain is built from TRBV7-8 and TRBJ2-4; TRBD2 aligns across 11 bases. This CDR3 region has 16 residues. CDR1 is SGHVS and CDR2 is FQNEAQ in the germline V gene. V lost 5 bases, J lost 0 bases, and 3 bases stayed unmatched. In DNA, the CDR3 is TGTGCCAGCAGCCCAGGACTAGCGGGAGCCAAAAACATTCAGTACTTC. It translates to CASSPGLAGAKNIQYF.

The CDR3 coding sequence is TGCGCCAGCAGCCAAGAAGGTGCAGGCCTCAATCAGCCCCAGCATTTT. It yields the protein CASSQEGAGLNQPQHF. The chain carries TRBV4-1 and TRBJ1-5; D is unresolved. The V gene lost 0 bases and the J gene lost 3 bases, with 12 bases spanning the gap. This CDR3 spans 16 amino acids. Per the germline V gene, CDR1 is MGHRA and CDR2 is YSYEKL.

The J gene is TRBJ1-4, the V gene TRBV29-1; 8 positions match TRBD1. Losses at the gene ends were 4 bases for V and 15 bases for J; bases not matched to a gene: 7. This CDR3 is 11 amino acids long. The V gene's germline CDR1 is SQVTM and CDR2 ANQGSEA. This CDR3 is CSVVLQGGVFF. The CDR3 nucleotides are TGCAGCGTTGTGTTACAGGGGGGAGTGTTTTTT.

The J gene is TRBJ2-5, the V gene TRBV11-2, with D perhaps TRBD1 (6 bases). The CDR3 is 16 amino acids. V was shortened by 1 base and J by 1 base, with 13 bases between the two germline ends. CDR1 and CDR2 (germline): SGHAT, FQNNGV. CDR3 amino acids: CASSLVLGQSQETQYF. DNA of the CDR3: TGTGCCAGCAGCTTAGTGCTAGGACAGAGCCAAGAGACCCAGTACTTC. Full variable domain (rest looked up from reference TRBV11-2 and TRBJ2-5): EAGVAQSPRYKIIEKRQSVAFWCNPISGHATLYWYQQILGQGPKLLIQFQNNGVVDDSQLPKDRFSAERLKGVDSTLKIQPAKLEDSAVYLCASSLVLGQSQETQYFGPGTRLLVL.

V is TRBV5-1 and J is TRBJ1-1; no reliable D call. Trimming shortened V by 0 bases and J by 0 bases, and 3 bases separated the two germline ends. The CDR3 loop spans 13 amino acids. Germline V gives CDR1 SGHRS, CDR2 YFSETQ. CDR3 protein: CASSLELNTEAFF. In DNA form, the CDR3 reads TGCGCCAGCAGCTTGGAGCTGAACACTGAAGCTTTCTTT.

CDR3 residues: CASALAGGSTDTQYF. Here the CDR3 DNA reads TGTGCCAGCGCTCTAGCGGGAGGTAGCACAGATACGCAGTATTTT. This chain links TRBV6-4 with TRBJ2-3; 11 bases agree with TRBD2. In germline, CDR1 is MRHNA, CDR2 SNTAGT. The CDR3 consists of 15 residues. The V gene end was trimmed by 8 bases and the J gene end by 0 bases; junction bases not matched to a gene: 4.

The chain has TRBV30 and TRBJ1-6; 7 bases match TRBD1. V gave up 0 bases and J gave up 10 bases; unmatched junction bases: 3. The germline CDR1 and CDR2 sequences are GTSNPN and SVGIG (reference sequence). This CDR3 has 13 amino acids. The CDR3 sequence is CAWSVRRGSPLHF. CDR3 nucleotides: TGTGCCTGGAGTGTACGCAGGGGGTCACCCCTCCACTTT.

DNA of the CDR3: TGTGCCAGCAGTGACACGGCGGAGACCCAGTACTTC. This sequence encodes CASSDTAETQYF. The chain combines TRBV27 with TRBJ2-5; no firm D call. The CDR3 spans 12 residues. The V and J ends lost 5 bases and 5 bases respectively, with 9 bases between them. Looked up from germline, CDR1 is MNHEY and CDR2 is SMNVEV (reference sequence).

The genes are TRBV5-1 and TRBJ1-3; no clear D gene. Gene TRBJ2-2 matches the end of the DNA better, so the J call may be wrong. Per germline, CDR1 SGHRS and CDR2 YFSETQ. This CDR3 spans 13 amino acids. CDR3 DNA sequence: TGCGCCAGCAGCTTGTTGGTTCGCGGGGAGCTGTTTTTT. Its protein product is CASSLLVRGELFF.

V usage is TRBV5-1 and J usage is TRBJ2-3; 7 nucleotides match TRBD2. The CDR3 is made up of 14 amino acids. Per germline, CDR1 SGHRS and CDR2 YFSETQ. The V gene end was trimmed by 6 bases and the J gene end by 3 bases; junction bases not matched to a gene: 7. As DNA, the CDR3 is TGCGCCAGCAAGCGGGAAGAAGGTACAGATACGCAGTATTTT. Protein: CASKREEGTDTQYF.

The chain uses TRBV19 and TRBJ2-1, with a tentative D call TRBD2 (6 bases). The V gene lost 9 bases and the J gene lost 4 bases, with 16 bases spanning the gap. From germline, CDR1 is LNHDA and CDR2 SQIVND (reference sequence). CDR3 size: 14 residues. Here the CDR3 reads CASSTGGDYNEQFF. CDR3 sequence (DNA): TGTGCCAGCTCCACAGGCGGGGATTACAATGAGCAGTTCTTC.